This T cell receptor beta chain was found in a study of T cell repertoires in cytomegalovirus infection. On the study more broadly: CMV epitopes in the study were HLA-C-restricted (recently identified) and HLA-B-restricted (well studied).

TCRdb analysed the reads with MiXCR anew, one entry per CDR3 protein. The table includes around 300,000 distinct CDR3 sequences, less than 25% detected once. Germline-derived CDR1 and CDR2 are MNHNS and SASEGT. There are 13 residues in the CDR3. Trimming at V came to 5 bases and at J to 9 bases, leaving 4 bases not matched to a gene. On this clonotype itself: Its antigen remains unknown.

The sample here was cultured PBMCs, taken from culture after CMV antigen stimulation. This TCR came from a human donor in good health (CMV status not recorded). Some clones in this sample may be carry-over from other donors' samples. The genes are TRBV6-1 and TRBJ2-7, with TRBD2 matching 13 bases. In nucleotides, the CDR3 is TGTGCCAGCAGTCCCGGACTAGCGGGAGTGCAGTACTTC. Amino acids: CASSPGLAGVQYF.